The sequence of this T cell receptor beta chain was determined in a study of shared clonotypes between healthy human individuals. For the study at large: For every donor, three CD4 naive, three CD4 memory, two CD8 naive and one CD8 memory plates were used.

An assay was performed, and its level was deep. Some clones are missing from TCRdb's copy, which holds only in-frame ones; the method was immunoSEQ multiplex PCR. The sample yields under 1,900,000 clones, 98% seen once. Only Caucasian adults living in Nashville, Tennessee served as donors. There are 13 residues in the CDR3. The germline gives CDR1 SGDLS, CDR2 YYNGEE. The V end was cut by 0 bases, the J end by 6 bases, with 9 bases between. Sequenced material: naive CD4+ T cells sorted from blood. This sample's subset: CD45RA+ positively selected. The TCR comes from a man between 25 and 39 years old in good health. The rearrangement links TRBV9 to TRBJ1-1; D is unclear. CDR3 in amino acids: CASSVAIGPEAFF. The CDR3 bases are TGTGCCAGCAGCGTAGCGATTGGTCCTGAAGCTTTCTTT.